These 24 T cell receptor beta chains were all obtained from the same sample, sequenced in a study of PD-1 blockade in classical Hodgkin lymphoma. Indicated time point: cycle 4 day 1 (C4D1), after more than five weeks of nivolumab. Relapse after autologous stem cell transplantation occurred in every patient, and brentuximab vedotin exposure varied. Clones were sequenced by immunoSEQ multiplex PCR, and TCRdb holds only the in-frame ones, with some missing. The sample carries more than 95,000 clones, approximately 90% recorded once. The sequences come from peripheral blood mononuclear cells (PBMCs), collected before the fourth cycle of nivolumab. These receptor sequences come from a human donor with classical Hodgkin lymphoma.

This chain's CDR3 is CASSIWGSSYNEQFF. The CDR3 nucleotides read TGTGCCAGTAGTATATGGGGGAGCTCCTACAATGAGCAGTTCTTC. The chain combines TRBV19 with TRBJ2-1; the D gene could be TRBD1 or TRBD2 (5 bases each). The CDR3 totals 15 residues. V was clipped by 2 bases and J by 0 bases, with 8 bases between them. Germline assignment: CDR1 LNHDA and CDR2 SQIVND (reference sequence).

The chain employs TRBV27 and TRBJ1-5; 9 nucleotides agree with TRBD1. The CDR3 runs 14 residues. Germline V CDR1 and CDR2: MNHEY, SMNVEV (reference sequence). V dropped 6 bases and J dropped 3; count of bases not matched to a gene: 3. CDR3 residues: CASRWTGDNQPQHF. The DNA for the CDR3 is TGTGCCAGCAGGTGGACAGGGGACAATCAGCCCCAGCATTTT.

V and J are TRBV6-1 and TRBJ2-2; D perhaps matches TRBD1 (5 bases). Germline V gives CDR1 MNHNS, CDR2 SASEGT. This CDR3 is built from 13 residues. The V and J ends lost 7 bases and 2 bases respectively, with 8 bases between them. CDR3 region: CASKDTNTGELFF. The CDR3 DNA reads TGTGCCAGCAAGGACACAAACACCGGGGAGCTGTTTTTT.

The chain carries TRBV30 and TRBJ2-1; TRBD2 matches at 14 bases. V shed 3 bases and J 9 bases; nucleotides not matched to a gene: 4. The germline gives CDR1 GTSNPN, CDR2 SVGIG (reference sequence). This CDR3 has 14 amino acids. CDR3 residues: CAWSGTSGGLEQFF. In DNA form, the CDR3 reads TGTGCCTGGAGCGGGACTAGCGGGGGTCTTGAGCAGTTCTTC.

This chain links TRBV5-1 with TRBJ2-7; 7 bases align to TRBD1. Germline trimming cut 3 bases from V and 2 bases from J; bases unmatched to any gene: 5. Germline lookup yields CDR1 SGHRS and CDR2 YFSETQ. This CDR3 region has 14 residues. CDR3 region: CASSSEGGTYEQYF. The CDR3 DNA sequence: TGCGCCAGCAGCTCTGAAGGGGGCACCTACGAGCAGTACTTC.

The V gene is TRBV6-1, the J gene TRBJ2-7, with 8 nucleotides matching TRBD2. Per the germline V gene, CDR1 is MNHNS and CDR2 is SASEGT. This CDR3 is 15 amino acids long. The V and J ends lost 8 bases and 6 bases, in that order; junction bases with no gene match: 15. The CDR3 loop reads CASLEGTRGSGEQYF. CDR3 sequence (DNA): TGTGCCAGCCTCGAAGGGACTAGAGGGTCGGGCGAGCAGTACTTC.

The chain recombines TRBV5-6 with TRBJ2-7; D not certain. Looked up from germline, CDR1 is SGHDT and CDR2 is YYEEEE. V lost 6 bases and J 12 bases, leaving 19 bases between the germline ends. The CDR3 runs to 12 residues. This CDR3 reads CASIHWWPERYF. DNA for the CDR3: TGTGCCAGCATCCACTGGTGGCCCGAGAGGTACTTC.

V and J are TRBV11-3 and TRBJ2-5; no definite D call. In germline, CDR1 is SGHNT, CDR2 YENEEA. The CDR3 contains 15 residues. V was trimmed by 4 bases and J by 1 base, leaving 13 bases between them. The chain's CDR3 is CASSSPDDGQETQYF. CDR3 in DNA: TGTGCCAGCAGCTCTCCAGATGACGGCCAAGAGACCCAGTACTTC.

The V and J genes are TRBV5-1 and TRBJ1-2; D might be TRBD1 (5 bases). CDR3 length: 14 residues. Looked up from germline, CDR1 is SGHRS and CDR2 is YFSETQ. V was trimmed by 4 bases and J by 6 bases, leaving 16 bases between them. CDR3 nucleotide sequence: TGCGCCAGCAGCGGGGGAGACATATCTGATGGCTACACCTTC. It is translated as CASSGGDISDGYTF.

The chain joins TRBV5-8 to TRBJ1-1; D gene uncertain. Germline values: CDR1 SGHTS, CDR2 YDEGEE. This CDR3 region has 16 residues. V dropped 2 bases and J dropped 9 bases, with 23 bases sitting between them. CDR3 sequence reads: CASSLETSPSYLKAFF. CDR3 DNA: TGTGCCAGCAGCTTAGAAACTTCGCCCTCTTACTTGAAAGCTTTCTTT.

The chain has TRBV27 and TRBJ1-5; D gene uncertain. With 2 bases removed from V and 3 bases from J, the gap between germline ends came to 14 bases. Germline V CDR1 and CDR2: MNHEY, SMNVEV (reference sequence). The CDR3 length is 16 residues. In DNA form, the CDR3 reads TGTGCCAGCAGTTTAGCGGGAACGGGGAACAATCAGCCCCAGCATTTT. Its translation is CASSLAGTGNNQPQHF.

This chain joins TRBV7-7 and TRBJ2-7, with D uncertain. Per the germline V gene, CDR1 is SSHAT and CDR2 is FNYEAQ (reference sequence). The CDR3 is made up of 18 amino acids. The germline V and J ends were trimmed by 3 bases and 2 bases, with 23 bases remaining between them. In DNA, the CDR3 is TGTGCCAGCAGCTTTATATTGAGACTCCCGTACCCTCCCTACGAGCAGTACTTC. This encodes CASSFILRLPYPPYEQYF. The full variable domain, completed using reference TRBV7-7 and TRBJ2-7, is GAGVSQSPRYKVTKRGQDVTLRCDPISSHATLYWYQQALGQGPEFLTYFNYEAQPDKSGLPSDRFSAERPEGSISTLTIQRTEQRDSAMYRCASSFILRLPYPPYEQYFGPGTRLTVT.

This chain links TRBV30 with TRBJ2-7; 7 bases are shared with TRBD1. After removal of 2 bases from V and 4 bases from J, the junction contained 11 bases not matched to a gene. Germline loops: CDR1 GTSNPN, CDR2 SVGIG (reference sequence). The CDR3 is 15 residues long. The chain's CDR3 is CAWSSRDPRGYEQYF. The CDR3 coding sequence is TGTGCCTGGAGTTCCCGTGACCCCAGGGGGTACGAGCAGTACTTC.

The CDR3 sequence is CASSIEPSNQPQHF. The DNA of the CDR3 is TGTGCCAGTAGTATAGAACCCAGCAATCAGCCCCAGCATTTT. V gene TRBV19 combines with J gene TRBJ1-5; D call uncertain. The germline V gene has CDR1 LNHDA and CDR2 SQIVND (reference sequence). Deletions cut 0 bases from V and 1 base from J, with 4 bases between. This CDR3 has 14 residues.

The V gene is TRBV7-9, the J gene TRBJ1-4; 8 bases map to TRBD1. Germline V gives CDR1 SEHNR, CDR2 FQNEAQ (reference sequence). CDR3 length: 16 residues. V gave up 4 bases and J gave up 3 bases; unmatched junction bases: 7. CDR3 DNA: TGTGCCAGCAGCTCGTCAGGGGGCGCGGCTAATGAAAAACTGTTTTTT. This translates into CASSSSGGAANEKLFF.

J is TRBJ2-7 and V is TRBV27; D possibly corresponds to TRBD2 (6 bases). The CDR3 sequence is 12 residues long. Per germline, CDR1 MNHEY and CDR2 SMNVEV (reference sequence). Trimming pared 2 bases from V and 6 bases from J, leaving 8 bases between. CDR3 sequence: CASSLGGLEQYF. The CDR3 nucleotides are TGTGCCAGCAGTTTAGGAGGGCTCGAGCAGTACTTC.

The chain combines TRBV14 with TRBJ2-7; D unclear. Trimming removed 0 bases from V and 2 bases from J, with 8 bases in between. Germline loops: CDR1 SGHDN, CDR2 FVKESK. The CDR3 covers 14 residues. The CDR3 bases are TGTGCCAGCAGCCAAGATCTCGGACCCTACGAGCAGTACTTC. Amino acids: CASSQDLGPYEQYF.

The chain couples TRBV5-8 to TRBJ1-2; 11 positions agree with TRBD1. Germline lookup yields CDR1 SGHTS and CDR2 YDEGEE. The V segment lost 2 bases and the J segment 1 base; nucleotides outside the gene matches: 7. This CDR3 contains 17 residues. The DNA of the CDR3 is TGTGCCAGCAGCTTTAGGACAGGGGGCCGGAATAACTATGGCTACACCTTC. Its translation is CASSFRTGGRNNYGYTF.

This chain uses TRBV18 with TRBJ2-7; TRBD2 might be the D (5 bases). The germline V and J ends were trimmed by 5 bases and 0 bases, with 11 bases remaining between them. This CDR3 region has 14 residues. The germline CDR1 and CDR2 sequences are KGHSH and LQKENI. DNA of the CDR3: TGTGCCAGCTCAGCCTCGGGGAGCTCCTACGAGCAGTACTTC. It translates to CASSASGSSYEQYF.

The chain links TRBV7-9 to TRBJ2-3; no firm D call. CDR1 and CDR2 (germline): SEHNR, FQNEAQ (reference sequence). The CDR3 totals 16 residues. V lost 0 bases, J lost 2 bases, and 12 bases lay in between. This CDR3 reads CASSLAGSSNTDTQYF. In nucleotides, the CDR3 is TGTGCCAGCAGCTTAGCGGGCAGTTCGAACACAGATACGCAGTATTTT.

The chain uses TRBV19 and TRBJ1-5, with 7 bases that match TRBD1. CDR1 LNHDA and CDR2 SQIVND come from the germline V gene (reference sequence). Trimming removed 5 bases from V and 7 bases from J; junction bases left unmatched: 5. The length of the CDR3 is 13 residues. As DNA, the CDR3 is TGTGCCAGTAGTCGGGACAGCCTACAGCCCCAGCATTTT. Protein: CASSRDSLQPQHF.

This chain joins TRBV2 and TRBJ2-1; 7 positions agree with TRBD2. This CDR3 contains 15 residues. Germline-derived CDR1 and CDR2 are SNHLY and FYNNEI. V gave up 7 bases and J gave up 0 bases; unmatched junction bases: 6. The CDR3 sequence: CASKDGGSSYNEQFF. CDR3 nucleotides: TGTGCCAGCAAAGATGGCGGGAGCTCCTACAATGAGCAGTTCTTC.

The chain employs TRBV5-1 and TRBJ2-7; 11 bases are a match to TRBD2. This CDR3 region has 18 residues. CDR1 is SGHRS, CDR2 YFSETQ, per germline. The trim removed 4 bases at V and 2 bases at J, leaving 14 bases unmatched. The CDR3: CASSNGTSGGVAPYEQYF. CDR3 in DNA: TGCGCCAGCAGCAACGGGACTAGCGGAGGGGTAGCCCCCTACGAGCAGTACTTC.

The CDR3: CASSRLAGDNEQFF. The CDR3, as DNA: TGTGCCAGCTCAAGACTAGCGGGGGACAATGAGCAGTTCTTC. The J gene is TRBJ2-1, the V gene TRBV18, with 12 nucleotides matching TRBD2. The CDR3 has 14 amino acids. The junction had 1 base not matched to a gene; V was cut back by 5 bases and J by 5 bases. Germline CDR1 is KGHSH and CDR2 is LQKENI.